The rows below give T cell receptor beta chains drawn from one sample of a study of technical replicates of blood from a few donors. The repertoire was sequenced with immunoSEQ multiplex PCR; TCRdb's copy has only in-frame clones and lacks some. The profile shows about 75,000 clones, around 94% of them singletons. Material for sequencing was T cells isolated from PBMCs. Receptors originate from a human donor in good health. Each CDR3 is given with its conserved first and last residue. Size is omitted from some rows. Given values are once, few, many or a class for expanded clones.

v_gene: TRBV4-1; j_gene: TRBJ2-4; abundance: -; CDR3aa: CASSQVMQGAKNIQYF
v_gene: TRBV6-5; j_gene: TRBJ2-2; abundance: -; CDR3aa: CASCTLTRNSGELFF
v_gene: TRBV28; j_gene: TRBJ2-7; abundance: -; CDR3aa: CASSPIWGGSSSEQYF
v_gene: TRBV9; j_gene: TRBJ2-3; abundance: -; CDR3aa: CASSEWGDDTQYF
v_gene: TRBV4-1; j_gene: TRBJ2-5; abundance: -; CDR3aa: CASSQERVSGRETQYF
v_gene: TRBV7-9; j_gene: TRBJ2-7; abundance: -; CDR3aa: CATAGGPGDEQYF
v_gene: TRBV5-1; j_gene: TRBJ2-1; abundance: -; CDR3aa: CASSPVSSYNEQFF
v_gene: TRBV19; j_gene: TRBJ2-7; abundance: -; CDR3aa: CASSMWLAGGLVHEQYF
v_gene: TRBV29-1; j_gene: TRBJ2-1; abundance: -; CDR3aa: CSVGTGQSYNEQFF
v_gene: TRBV5-1; j_gene: TRBJ2-7; abundance: -; CDR3aa: CASSLGLAAFYEQYF
v_gene: TRBV5-5; j_gene: TRBJ1-1; abundance: -; CDR3aa: CASILTGDTEAFF
v_gene: TRBV4-2; j_gene: TRBJ1-1; abundance: -; CDR3aa: CAGSSGRGAFF
v_gene: TRBV4-1; j_gene: TRBJ2-7; abundance: -; CDR3aa: CASSQETHGTSLIYEQYF
v_gene: TRBV7-6; j_gene: TRBJ1-3; abundance: -; CDR3aa: CASSLVSQGTGNTIYF
v_gene: TRBV4-1; j_gene: TRBJ2-3; abundance: -; CDR3aa: CASSQGRGSIGALRDTQYF
v_gene: TRBV29-1; j_gene: TRBJ1-2; abundance: -; CDR3aa: CSVDELGTGFYGYTF
v_gene: TRBV19; j_gene: TRBJ2-4; abundance: -; CDR3aa: CATAGPLRDIQYF
v_gene: TRBV7-3; j_gene: TRBJ1-1; abundance: -; CDR3aa: CASSGDRGRVAFF
v_gene: TRBV7-9; j_gene: TRBJ1-1; abundance: -; CDR3aa: CASSFRQNTEAFF
v_gene: TRBV9; j_gene: TRBJ2-7; abundance: -; CDR3aa: CASSVASSGPVYEQYF
v_gene: TRBV19; j_gene: TRBJ1-2; abundance: -; CDR3aa: CASSVLGQLYGYTF
v_gene: TRBV7-9; j_gene: TRBJ2-3; abundance: -; CDR3aa: CASSQGTSGSIDTQYF
v_gene: TRBV11-3; j_gene: TRBJ2-1; abundance: -; CDR3aa: CASSLVSGNEQFF
v_gene: TRBV12-2; j_gene: TRBJ1-2; abundance: -; CDR3aa: CASQLWCTQGYTF
v_gene: TRBV30; j_gene: TRBJ2-3; abundance: once; CDR3aa: CACDLYTDTQYF
v_gene: TRBV2; j_gene: TRBJ2-7; abundance: -; CDR3aa: CASSSTYEQYF
v_gene: TRBV27; j_gene: TRBJ2-1; abundance: -; CDR3aa: CASSLSTGAFYNEQFF
v_gene: TRBV9; j_gene: TRBJ2-7; abundance: -; CDR3aa: CASSAQDTYEQYF
v_gene: TRBV9; j_gene: TRBJ2-7; abundance: -; CDR3aa: CASSVAGQSYEQYF
v_gene: TRBV10-3; j_gene: TRBJ1-2; abundance: -; CDR3aa: CAISSRPRGDGYTF
v_gene: TRBV4-3; j_gene: TRBJ2-3; abundance: -; CDR3aa: CASSQGDWLSTDTQYF
v_gene: TRBV25-1; j_gene: TRBJ1-2; abundance: -; CDR3aa: CASSAGGSGDYYGYTF
v_gene: TRBV27; j_gene: TRBJ2-1; abundance: -; CDR3aa: CASSSLDSYNEQFF
v_gene: TRBV29-1; j_gene: TRBJ2-1; abundance: -; CDR3aa: CSVIGRDRANEQFF
v_gene: TRBV5-5; j_gene: TRBJ1-2; abundance: once; CDR3aa: CASSLLVNRGGDGYTF
v_gene: TRBV6-1; j_gene: TRBJ1-3; abundance: -; CDR3aa: CASSEMGIGNTIYF
v_gene: TRBV27; j_gene: TRBJ2-1; abundance: -; CDR3aa: CASSLAWRESYNEQFF